This section outlines one T cell receptor (beta chain) sequence together with its context. The CDR3 extends over 15 amino acids. Trimming pared 3 bases from V and 8 bases from J, leaving 16 bases between. Germline V gene sequence: CDR1 SGHTA, CDR2 FQGNSA. Survey-level immunoSEQ sequencing profiled the TCR beta repertoire. The repertoire was sequenced with immunoSEQ multiplex PCR; TCRdb's copy has only in-frame clones and lacks some. This sample has approximately 50,000 clones; 80% to 95% occur once, and the top ten carry about 10%. The chain couples TRBV7-2 to TRBJ2-2; the D gene is possibly TRBD2 (6 bases). The source is a man aged 40-55 years with rheumatoid arthritis. The material sequenced was PBMCs. The CDR3 nucleotides read TGTGCCAGCAGCTTCCAGACTAGTGGACGAGGGGAGCTGTTTTTT. This gives the protein CASSFQTSGRGELFF. Full variable domain (missing parts from reference TRBV7-2 and TRBJ2-2): GAGVSQSPSNKVTEKGKDVELRCDPISGHTALYWYRQSLGQGLEFLIYFQGNSAPDKSGLPSDRFSAERTGGSVSTLTIQRTQQEDSAVYLCASSFQTSGRGELFFGEGSRLTVL.